Each of the 22 T cell receptor beta chains below was sequenced from the same sample in a study of early T cells in non-severe SARS-CoV-2 infection. TCRdb re-called the 5' RACE reads through MiXCR, storing one row per CDR3 protein. The sample has 30,000 to 45,000 distinct CDR3 sequences; around 5% are singletons. Sequencing was carried out using whole blood. These receptors all come from an adult who was a healthcare worker with PCR-confirmed SARS-CoV-2 infection or an uninfected control (not recorded which).

The CDR3 coding sequence is TGTGCCAGCAGCCAAGATTGGACAGGGGGTAATTCAGATACGCAGTATTTT. This sequence encodes CASSQDWTGGNSDTQYF. This chain links TRBV3-1 with TRBJ2-3; TRBD1 aligns across 10 bases. V gave up 0 bases and J gave up 4 bases; unmatched junction bases: 7. CDR1 and CDR2 from the germline V gene are LGHDT and YNNKEL (reference sequence). CDR3 length equals 17 residues.

This clonotype was counted ten times or more. The chain has TRBV18 and TRBJ1-1; no clear D. Trimming took off 3 bases at V and 0 bases at J, with 5 bases between the two ends. Germline V gene sequence: CDR1 KGHSH, CDR2 LQKENI. The CDR3 has 13 residues. CDR3 coding DNA: TGTGCCAGCTCACCCGACCTGAACACTGAAGCTTTCTTT. Protein: CASSPDLNTEAFF.

This clonotype was detected ten times or more. The chain has TRBV18 and TRBJ1-4, with unresolved D. Germline V gene data show CDR1 as KGHSH and CDR2 as LQKENI. V shed 6 bases and J shed 14 bases, with 19 bases lying between them. The CDR3 covers 13 residues. In nucleotides, the CDR3 is TGTGCCAGCTCCCCCGACCTCGGCGAAAGGCTGTTTTTT. Its protein product is CASSPDLGERLFF.

This clonotype was recorded many times. This chain joins TRBV7-9 and TRBJ2-7, with no clear D. Trimming removed 1 base from V and 6 bases from J, with 7 bases in between. Per the germline V gene, CDR1 is SEHNR and CDR2 is FQNEAQ (reference sequence). The CDR3 runs 12 residues. CDR3 protein: CASSLDYREQYF. CDR3 DNA sequence: TGTGCCAGCAGCTTAGATTACCGCGAGCAGTACTTC.

This clonotype was picked up many times. The chain recombines TRBV4-2 with TRBJ1-2; no reliable D call. Trimming removed 1 base from V and 2 bases from J, with 11 bases in between. This CDR3 is built from 15 residues. Looked up from germline, CDR1 is LGHNA and CDR2 is YNFKEQ. The CDR3 sequence is CASSQAATVNYGYTF. The CDR3 region has the DNA TGTGCCAGCAGCCAAGCCGCGACGGTAAACTATGGCTACACCTTC.

This clonotype was seen repeatedly, ten times or more. V gene TRBV2 combines with J gene TRBJ2-5, with 8 positions matching TRBD2. J lost 1 base, V lost 6 bases, and 7 bases had no gene match. CDR3 length equals 15 residues. Germline-derived CDR1 and CDR2 are SNHLY and FYNNEI. CDR3 bases: TGTGCCAGCAGGACCCTCGGGGGGGGCCAAGAGACCCAGTACTTC. It is translated as CASRTLGGGQETQYF.

This clonotype was seen repeatedly, ten times or more. This chain links TRBV9 with TRBJ2-3; 13 nucleotides align to TRBD2. Trimming cost V 5 bases and J 4 bases; bases outside gene matches: 7. This CDR3 comprises 16 residues. Germline V lookup: CDR1 SGDLS, CDR2 YYNGEE. The CDR3 DNA is TGTGCCAGCAGAGAACTAGCGGGGGGGCTGGCAGATACGCAGTATTTT. It yields the protein CASRELAGGLADTQYF.

This clonotype was counted many times. The genes are TRBV10-3 and TRBJ2-5; unclear D gene. Germline V gene data show CDR1 as ENHRY and CDR2 as SYGVKD. Deletions cut 6 bases from V and 4 bases from J, with 6 bases between. The CDR3 has 11 amino acids. The CDR3 coding sequence is TGTGCCATCAGCTGGGGAGAGACCCAGTACTTC. This sequence encodes CAISWGETQYF.

There are many counts of this clonotype. The rearrangement links TRBV2 to TRBJ1-2, with D unresolved. Looked up from germline, CDR1 is SNHLY and CDR2 is FYNNEI. The germline V and J ends were trimmed by 3 bases and 4 bases, with 9 bases remaining between them. The CDR3 is 13 residues long. The CDR3 protein is CASSEENGYGYTF. The CDR3 nucleotides are TGTGCCAGCAGTGAGGAGAACGGCTATGGCTACACCTTC.

This clonotype was counted ten times or more. The chain carries TRBV28 and TRBJ2-7; 10 nucleotides line up with TRBD2. The CDR3 runs 16 residues. With 5 bases clipped from V and 2 bases from J, the junction kept 9 bases outside the gene matches. Germline V gene lookup returns CDR1 MDHEN and CDR2 SYDVKM. As DNA, the CDR3 is TGTGCCAGCAGTACGCTAAGCGGGAGGGCCCCCTACGAGCAGTACTTC. This codes for CASSTLSGRAPYEQYF.

This rearrangement joins TRBV7-3 to TRBJ2-5; 9 bases fit TRBD1. CDR1 is SGHTA and CDR2 is FQGTGA in the germline V gene. The CDR3 runs to 16 residues. V trimming: 5 bases; J trimming: 0 bases; junction bases outside the gene matches: 7. CDR3 protein: CASSPSGTGYQETQYF. In DNA, the CDR3 is TGTGCCAGCAGCCCATCCGGGACAGGGTACCAAGAGACCCAGTACTTC.

This clonotype was observed at least ten times. The gene calls are TRBV30 and TRBJ1-2; the D is unclear. Trimming pared 3 bases from V and 4 bases from J, leaving 15 bases between. Germline assignment: CDR1 GTSNPN and CDR2 SVGIG (reference sequence). The CDR3 contains 14 residues. The CDR3 reads CAWSRKEVAYGYTF. CDR3 nucleotide sequence: TGTGCCTGGAGCAGAAAAGAGGTCGCCTATGGCTACACCTTC.

This clonotype was counted at least ten times. This chain joins TRBV5-1 and TRBJ2-2, with D possibly being TRBD1 (5 bases). Deletions cut 0 bases from V and 5 bases from J, with 11 bases between. The CDR3 contains 15 residues. Per the germline V gene, CDR1 is SGHRS and CDR2 is YFSETQ. The CDR3 coding sequence is TGCGCCAGCAGCTTGGGAGCAGGGTGGACCGGGGAGCTGTTTTTT. It is translated as CASSLGAGWTGELFF.

V gene TRBV24-1 combines with J gene TRBJ2-2; perhaps TRBD1 as D (6 bases). The ends were cut back, 3 bases at V and 1 base at J, with 11 bases in the middle. Germline-derived CDR1 and CDR2 are KGHDR and SFDVKD. The CDR3 runs 16 residues. Written as DNA, the CDR3 is TGTGCCACCAGTGATCCGTCGGGACAGAACACCGGGGAGCTGTTTTTT. Translation: CATSDPSGQNTGELFF.

This clonotype was counted ten times or more. V is TRBV5-4 and J is TRBJ1-6; D uncertain. CDR3 size: 14 residues. Trimming stripped 4 bases from V and 10 bases from J, with 15 bases between. Germline V gene sequence: CDR1 SGHNT, CDR2 YYREEE (reference sequence). The CDR3 loop reads CASSASGLKSPLHF. The CDR3 DNA sequence: TGTGCCAGCAGCGCAAGTGGGTTGAAATCACCCCTCCACTTT.

In this sample, this clonotype turned up many times. The CDR3, as DNA: TGCAGCGCCAAACAGGGGGAAGGCACAGATACGCAGTATTTT. Amino acids: CSAKQGEGTDTQYF. The chain employs TRBV29-1 and TRBJ2-3; 8 nucleotides match TRBD1. Germline V gene lookup returns CDR1 SQVTM and CDR2 ANQGSEA. V lost 7 bases, J lost 1 base, and 7 bases stayed unmatched. The CDR3 is 14 amino acids.

This clonotype came up many times. The chain uses TRBV11-3 and TRBJ1-1; tentatively, D is TRBD1 (5 bases). Germline CDR1 reads SGHNT; CDR2 reads YENEEA. This CDR3 region has 13 residues. Trimming removed 8 bases at V and 3 bases at J, with 13 bases between. DNA for the CDR3: TGTGCCAGCCGCAGGGTAGTGTACACTGAAGCTTTCTTT. Residues: CASRRVVYTEAFF. Combining the CDR3 with reference TRBV11-3 and TRBJ1-1 gives the whole variable domain EAGVVQSPRYKIIEKKQPVAFWCNPISGHNTLYWYLQNLGQGPELLIRYENEEAVDDSQLPKDRFSAERLKGVDSTLKIQPAELGDSAVYLCASRRVVYTEAFFGQGTRLTVV.

V and J are TRBV5-8 and TRBJ1-5, with D possibly TRBD1 on 6 matching bases. This CDR3 comprises 14 residues. In germline, CDR1 is SGHTS, CDR2 YDEGEE. The V and J ends lost 1 base and 6 bases respectively, with 11 bases between them. The CDR3 DNA sequence: TGTGCCAGCAGCTTGATACAGGGAGGTCAGCCCCAGCATTTT. It yields the protein CASSLIQGGQPQHF.

This clonotype was seen at least ten times. V and J are TRBV28 and TRBJ2-1; 9 bases are a match to TRBD2. Germline trimming cut 4 bases from V and 6 bases from J; bases unmatched to any gene: 19. CDR1 is MDHEN and CDR2 is SYDVKM in the germline V gene. The CDR3 totals 19 residues. The CDR3 region is CASSSLTRTRLAERNEQFF. Here the CDR3 DNA reads TGTGCCAGCAGTTCCCTAACCCGAACTCGACTAGCGGAGCGCAATGAGCAGTTCTTC. Full variable domain (rest looked up from reference TRBV28 and TRBJ2-1): DVKVTQSSRYLVKRTGEKVFLECVQDMDHENMFWYRQDPGLGLRLIYFSYDVKMKEKGDIPEGYSVSREKKERFSLILESASTNQTSMYLCASSSLTRTRLAERNEQFFGPGTRLTVL.

The chain joins TRBV20-1 to TRBJ1-6, with D maybe TRBD1 (5 bases). Germline V gene sequence: CDR1 DFQATT, CDR2 SNEGSKA (reference sequence). Trimming removed 1 base at V and 9 bases at J, with 7 bases between. This CDR3 has 12 amino acids. CDR3 nucleotide sequence: TGCAGTGCTAGAGTTCAGGGTTCACCCCTCCACTTT. Residues: CSARVQGSPLHF.

The J gene is TRBJ1-5, the V gene TRBV7-2, with D unresolved. V lost 3 bases and J lost 3, with 9 bases in between. The CDR3 extends over 14 amino acids. Germline CDR1 SGHTA, CDR2 FQGNSA. CDR3 sequence reads: CASSFAQNNQPQHF. In DNA form, the CDR3 reads TGTGCCAGCAGCTTTGCACAGAACAATCAGCCCCAGCATTTT.

This clonotype was observed many times. The V call is TRBV6-5, the J call TRBJ2-1; 10 bases match TRBD1. The CDR3 has 18 residues. V was pared by 5 bases and J by 7 bases, with 17 bases of the junction left unmatched. Per the germline V gene, CDR1 is MNHEY and CDR2 is SVGAGI. The CDR3 DNA reads as TGTGCCAGCAGTGCGAGGGGGGACAGGGGAGGAGGTAGGAATGAGCAGTTCTTC. Residues: CASSARGDRGGGRNEQFF.